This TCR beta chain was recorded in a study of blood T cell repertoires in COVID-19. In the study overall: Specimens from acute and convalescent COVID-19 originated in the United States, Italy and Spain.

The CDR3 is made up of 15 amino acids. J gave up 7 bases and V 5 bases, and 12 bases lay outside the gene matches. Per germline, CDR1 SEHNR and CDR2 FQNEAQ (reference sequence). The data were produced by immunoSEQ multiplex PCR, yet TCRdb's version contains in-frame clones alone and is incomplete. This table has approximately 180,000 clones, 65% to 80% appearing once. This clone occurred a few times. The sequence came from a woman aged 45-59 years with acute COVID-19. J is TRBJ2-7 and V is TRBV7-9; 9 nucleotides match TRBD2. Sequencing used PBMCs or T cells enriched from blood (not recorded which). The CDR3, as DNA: TGTGCCAGCAGCCTGGCGCTAGCGGGGCCTCTGGAGCAGTACGTC. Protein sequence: CASSLALAGPLEQYV.